This T cell receptor (beta chain) was found in a study of breast tumors, draining lymph nodes, adjacent tissues (dated by TCRdb to 2016 to 2017). Regarding the complete study: Breast cancer patients provided tumor, adjacent nontumor tissue and axillary lymph nodes, and the study compared the TCR beta repertoires across these three sources. In human breast cancer, the study set out to assess how tumor, surrounding tissue and draining lymph node repertoires relate to one another and whether T cells might be exchanged between them.

The sequencer listed for this sample is Illumina HiSeq 2000. Multiplex PCR amplification was used to build the TCR beta chain libraries. High-throughput sequencing was used to analyze the amplified TCR beta chain products. TCRdb reran the public reads through fastp at Q25 and MiXCR, keeping productive beta chains. Rows are combined by CDR3 protein, so each entry shows the most common genes and DNA. The sample profile shows over 200,000 distinct CDR3 sequences; around 32% of them were found once. The leading ten clones occupy roughly 1.3% of the sample. CDR1 MNHEY and CDR2 SMNVEV are derived from the germline V gene (reference sequence). Inclusive of the bounding cysteine and phenylalanine, the CDR3 is 17 residues long. Only the CDR3 portion is preserved as DNA: 51 bases, with reading frame beginning at the first base. The V end gives up 6 bases and the J end 6 bases, leaving 10 bases in the junction not matched to a gene.

Results the study describes overall, beyond this receptor: Tumor and nontumor tissue repertoires were found to be significantly more similar in luminal-like than in basal-like breast cancer. The data were judged consistent with most tumor T cells deriving from the lymph node and then expanding within tumor tissue. Tumor T-cell repertoires showed less diversity than lymph node repertoires and more diversity than nontumor tissue repertoires, and tumor T-cell repertoires showed preferential V and J gene usage. The study presented the conclusion that tumor T cells originate in lymph nodes as consistent with a hypothesis, not as something directly demonstrated.

There are a few counts of this clonotype. The antigen it recognizes is unknown. No qualities accompany the bases; no much larger clone lies one base away. The axillary draining lymph nodes of breast cancer patients were the source of the lymph node samples. The sequence joins TRBV27 to TRBJ2-2; 13 bases in the middle match TRBD2. The sequence was obtained from a female donor with breast cancer. Some clones in this sample may be carry-over from other donors' samples. Sequencing used axillary lymph node tissue. The CDR3 loop reads CASSGLAGVVQAGELFF. The bases are TGTGCCAGCAGCGGACTAGCGGGAGTTGTTCAGGCCGGGGAGCTGTTTTTT.